These T cell receptor beta chains were read from a single sample in a study of technical replicates of blood from a handful of donors. Sequenced by immunoSEQ multiplex PCR; TCRdb stores in-frame clones only, minus some. The table shows approximately 88,000 clones, with roughly 94% occurring only once. Specimen: T cells isolated from PBMCs. These receptors were collected from a human donor in good health. Both conserved end residues are part of each CDR3. The D gene is left open where the match is weak. Clone size is given for some rows only: seen once, a few or many times, or a class if the clone is expanded.

-,TRBV29-1,TRBJ2-1,-,CSADRFNEQFF,TGCAGCGCCGACAGGTTCAATGAGCAGTTCTTC
-,TRBV5-5,TRBJ2-5,-,CASSSSPLETQYF,TGTGCCAGCAGCTCGTCACCACTAGAGACCCAGTACTTC
-,TRBV7-8,TRBJ1-2,TRBD1,CASSLVGQGGASYGYTF,TGTGCCAGCAGCTTAGTGGGCCAGGGGGGAGCTTCCTATGGCTACACCTTC
-,TRBV25-1,TRBJ2-7,-,CASSGAGRLEQYF,TGTGCCAGCAGTGGGGCGGGTCGGCTCGAGCAGTACTTC
-,TRBV2,TRBJ2-3,TRBD2,CASRSIAGSTDTQYF,TGTGCCAGCCGATCTATAGCGGGGAGCACAGATACGCAGTATTTT
-,TRBV12-5,TRBJ1-1,-,CASGLVLYGWSTEAFF,TGTGCTAGTGGTTTGGTACTGTATGGCTGGAGTACTGAAGCTTTCTTT
-,TRBV6-5,TRBJ1-2,TRBD1,CASSDRGLNYGYTF,TGTGCCAGCAGCGACAGGGGCCTAAACTATGGCTACACCTTC
-,TRBV7-2,TRBJ2-3,TRBD2,CASTDGPRGVMTDTQYF,TGTGCCAGCACCGACGGACCGCGGGGGGTTATGACAGATACGCAGTATTTT
-,TRBV13,TRBJ1-1,TRBD1,CATRTGGRISEAFF,TGTGCCACCAGAACAGGGGGCCGGATCTCTGAAGCTTTCTTT
-,TRBV7-9,TRBJ1-1,-,CASSHTIGGTEAFF,TGTGCCAGCAGCCATACTATAGGAGGCACTGAAGCTTTCTTT
-,TRBV5-1,TRBJ2-5,-,CASSSRGQETQYF,TGCGCCAGCAGTTCTAGGGGACAAGAGACCCAGTACTTC
-,TRBV28,TRBJ2-1,TRBD2,CASRLGGGSSNSGRPYNEQFF,TGTGCCAGCAGATTAGGGGGTGGTAGTTCAAATAGCGGGAGGCCCTACAATGAGCAGTTCTTC
-,TRBV6-4,TRBJ2-1,-,CASSEGDNEQFF,TGTGCCAGCAGTGAAGGGGACAATGAGCAGTTCTTC
-,TRBV7-3,TRBJ1-2,-,CASSAFSGGNYGYTF,TGTGCCAGCAGCGCCTTTTCCGGGGGGAACTATGGCTACACCTTC
-,TRBV6-1,TRBJ2-1,TRBD2,CASTTHLAGFAEQFF,TGTGCCAGCACCACCCATCTAGCGGGATTCGCTGAGCAGTTCTTC
once,TRBV6-5,TRBJ2-3,TRBD2,CASRAGVQTDTQYF,TGTGCCAGCAGAGCGGGAGTCCAAACAGATACGCAGTATTTT
once,TRBV5-1,TRBJ2-2,-,CASSYNLGGTGELFF,TGCGCCAGCAGCTACAACCTCGGGGGCACCGGGGAGCTGTTTTTT
-,TRBV5-6,TRBJ2-7,TRBD1,CASSGQGQNSYEQYF,TGTGCCAGCAGCGGCCAGGGACAGAACTCCTACGAGCAGTACTTC
-,TRBV2,TRBJ2-1,TRBD2,CASSDPGTSAYNEQFF,TGTGCCAGCAGTGACCCCGGGACTAGCGCCTACAATGAGCAGTTCTTC
-,TRBV7-9,TRBJ2-5,-,CASSFLQETQYF,TGTGCCAGCAGCTTTTTGCAGGAGACCCAGTACTTC
-,TRBV27,TRBJ2-1,-,CASSLAGVNEQFF,TGTGCCAGCAGTTTAGCCGGGGTCAATGAGCAGTTCTTC
-,TRBV5-4,TRBJ1-3,-,CASSLDPGTGNNLIYF,TGTGCCAGCAGCTTGGACCCGGGAACAGGGAATAACCTAATATATTTT
-,TRBV15,TRBJ2-7,-,CATGSTYYEQYF,TGTGCCACCGGCTCGACTTACTACGAGCAGTACTTC
-,TRBV28,TRBJ2-5,-,CASSSRRVLGTQYF,TGTGCCAGCAGTTCCCGCAGGGTTTTGGGGACCCAGTACTTC
-,TRBV25-1,TRBJ1-1,-,CASSESRVSVFF,TGTGCCAGCAGTGAATCCCGGGTTTCTGTTTTCTTT
-,TRBV27,TRBJ2-1,TRBD2,CASREQIAGGEQFF,TGTGCCAGCAGAGAACAGATAGCGGGAGGTGAGCAGTTCTTC
-,TRBV25-1,TRBJ2-1,TRBD2,CASIGSTSGNYNEQFF,TGTGCCAGCATTGGGTCGACTAGCGGGAACTACAATGAGCAGTTCTTC
-,TRBV2,TRBJ1-1,-,CASSESTIVEAFF,TGTGCCAGCAGTGAATCTACGATCGTTGAAGCTTTCTTT
-,TRBV28,TRBJ1-1,-,CASSSAGTSNTEAFF,TGTGCCAGCAGTTCGGCTGGGACTTCGAACACTGAAGCTTTCTTT
-,TRBV6-5,TRBJ1-3,TRBD1,CASSWGQGGNTIYF,TGTGCCAGCAGTTGGGGACAGGGTGGAAACACCATATATTTT
-,TRBV18,TRBJ2-1,TRBD2,CASSPPGTSGRNEQFF,TGTGCCAGCTCACCACCTGGGACTAGCGGGAGGAATGAGCAGTTCTTC
-,TRBV5-1,TRBJ2-7,-,CASSGGTASSYEQYF,TGCGCCAGCAGCGGAGGGACAGCGAGCTCCTACGAGCAGTACTTC
-,TRBV13,TRBJ2-6,TRBD1,CASSLAPGQGSGANVLTF,TGTGCCAGCAGCTTGGCCCCGGGACAGGGCTCTGGGGCCAACGTCCTGACTTTC
-,TRBV27,TRBJ2-1,TRBD2,CASSLWSGRGGRGEQFF,TGTGCCAGCAGTTTATGGAGCGGGAGGGGTGGTAGGGGTGAGCAGTTCTTC
-,TRBV5-1,TRBJ2-5,-,CASSLAPLSGQETQYF,TGCGCCAGCAGCTTGGCCCCCCTTTCGGGGCAAGAGACCCAGTACTTC
-,TRBV9,TRBJ2-7,-,CASSVSQGSSYEQYF,TGTGCCAGCAGCGTATCTCAGGGGAGCTCCTACGAGCAGTACTTC
-,TRBV6-1,TRBJ1-3,-,CASSRISGNTIYF,TGTGCCAGCAGCAGGATCTCTGGAAACACCATATATTTT
-,TRBV19,TRBJ1-2,-,CATAITRDTGYTF,TGTGCCACGGCTATAACGAGGGACACCGGCTACACCTTC
-,TRBV27,TRBJ2-2,TRBD2,CASSLFGLAGSGTGELFF,TGTGCCAGCAGTTTGTTCGGGCTAGCGGGGTCGGGCACCGGGGAGCTGTTTTTT
-,TRBV4-1,TRBJ2-2,-,CASSQTPEAGELFF,TGCGCCAGCAGCCAGACCCCGGAGGCCGGGGAGCTGTTTTTT
-,TRBV30,TRBJ1-2,TRBD1,CASGQNYGYTF,TGTGCCTCGGGACAGAACTATGGCTACACCTTC
once,TRBV29-1,TRBJ1-5,TRBD1,CSVEVNGQGQPQHF,TGCAGCGTTGAAGTTAACGGACAGGGGCAGCCCCAGCATTTT
-,TRBV19,TRBJ2-1,TRBD1,CASAMYGTANNEQFF,TGTGCCAGTGCCATGTACGGGACAGCAAACAATGAGCAGTTCTTC
-,TRBV27,TRBJ2-6,TRBD1,CASSPWTGWVDWANVLTF,TGTGCCAGCAGTCCGTGGACAGGGTGGGTCGACTGGGCCAACGTCCTGACTTTC
-,TRBV28,TRBJ1-5,-,CASSLTGKPQHF,TGTGCCAGCAGTCTTACAGGGAAGCCCCAGCATTTT
-,TRBV9,TRBJ2-4,TRBD2,CASSTRPGTSGVQDIQYF,TGTGCCAGCAGCACCCGGCCCGGGACTAGCGGGGTTCAGGACATTCAGTACTTC
-,TRBV2,TRBJ2-3,TRBD2,CASSSGVGTDTQYF,TGTGCCAGCAGTAGCGGGGTTGGCACAGATACGCAGTATTTT
-,TRBV12-5,TRBJ1-5,-,CASGFRAKGPVNSNQPQHF,TGTGCTAGTGGTTTTAGGGCTAAGGGGCCCGTAAATAGCAATCAGCCCCAGCATTTT
-,TRBV13,TRBJ1-1,-,CASSLYTEAFF,TGTGCCAGCAGCCTCTACACTGAAGCTTTCTTT
-,TRBV28,TRBJ1-5,-,CASRLPQPGNQPQHF,TGTGCCAGCAGGCTACCCCAACCGGGGAACCAGCCCCAGCATTTT
-,TRBV11-3,TRBJ2-2,-,CASSLSLWGTTNTGELFF,TGTGCCAGCAGCTTATCCTTATGGGGGACAACGAACACCGGGGAGCTGTTTTTT
-,TRBV28,TRBJ2-5,TRBD1,CASIGDRGGQETQYF,TGTGCCAGCATTGGGGACAGGGGCGGACAAGAGACCCAGTACTTC
once,TRBV5-1,TRBJ1-1,-,CASSLATVNTEAFF,TGCGCCAGCAGCTTGGCCACGGTGAACACTGAAGCTTTCTTT
-,TRBV6-5,TRBJ2-1,-,CASSRLSDEQFF,TGTGCCAGCAGTCGCCTTAGCGATGAGCAGTTCTTC